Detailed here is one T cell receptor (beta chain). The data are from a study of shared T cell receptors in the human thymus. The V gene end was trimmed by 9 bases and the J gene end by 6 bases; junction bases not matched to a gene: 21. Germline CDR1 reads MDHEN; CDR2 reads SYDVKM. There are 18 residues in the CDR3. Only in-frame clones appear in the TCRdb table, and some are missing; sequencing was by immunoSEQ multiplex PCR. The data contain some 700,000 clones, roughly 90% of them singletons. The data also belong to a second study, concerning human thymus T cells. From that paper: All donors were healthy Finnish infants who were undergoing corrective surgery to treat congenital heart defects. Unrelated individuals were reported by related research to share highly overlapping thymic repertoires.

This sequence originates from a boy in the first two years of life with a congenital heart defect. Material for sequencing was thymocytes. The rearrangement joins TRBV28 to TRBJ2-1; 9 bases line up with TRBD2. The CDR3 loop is CASLERISLAGGSNEQFF. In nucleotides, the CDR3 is TGTGCCAGTCTCGAGAGGATCTCACTAGCGGGTGGGTCCAATGAGCAGTTCTTC.